This is a list of T cell receptor beta chains from one sample in a study of shared clonotypes between healthy human individuals. This table comes from immunoSEQ multiplex PCR, and its TCRdb copy is limited to in-frame clones, with some not included. The sample lists roughly 1,600,000 clones, approximately 98.5% occurring once. Material for sequencing was naive CD4+ T cells sorted from blood. These receptors were taken from a man aged 25 to 45 in good health. The CDR3 runs from the conserved cysteine through the conserved F or W. D genes are given only for firm matches. Clone sizes are given selectively: once, few, many, or a class where the clone is expanded.

v_gene	j_gene	d_gene	abundance	CDR3nt	CDR3aa
TRBV5-1	TRBJ2-5	NA	NA	TGCGCCAGCAGTTTTGGGTCAGGGTCCGAAGAGACCCAGTACTTC	CASSFGSGSEETQYF
TRBV11-3	TRBJ2-2	TRBD2	NA	TGTGCCAGCAGCCCCCGCGGGGGTAAGAACACCGGGGAGCTGTTTTTT	CASSPRGGKNTGELFF
TRBV11-3	TRBJ2-1	TRBD2	NA	TGTGCCAGCAGCTTACGGACTAGTGGCGATGAGCAGTTCTTC	CASSLRTSGDEQFF
TRBV10-3	TRBJ2-5	NA	NA	TGTGCCATCAGCCGGACCGAGAAAGAGACCCAGTACTTC	CAISRTEKETQYF
TRBV4-3	TRBJ2-2	NA	NA	TGCGCCAGCAGCCCACTGACTAGCACCGGGGAGCTGTTTTTT	CASSPLTSTGELFF
TRBV7-2	TRBJ1-1	NA	NA	TGTGCCAGCAGCTTAGTTAACCAGAACACTGAAGCTTTCTTT	CASSLVNQNTEAFF
TRBV9	TRBJ2-1	NA	NA	TGTGCCAGCAGCGTAGTGGGGGGGCTGAGCTCCTACAATGAGCAGTTCTTC	CASSVVGGLSSYNEQFF
TRBV5-5	TRBJ1-2	NA	NA	TGTGCCAGCAGTTTCACCCTCGCTGTCTCCCAGAACTATGGCTACACCTTC	CASSFTLAVSQNYGYTF
TRBV6-1	TRBJ2-2	NA	NA	TGTGCCAGCAGTGTTCTAGCTACCGGGGAGCTGTTTTTT	CASSVLATGELFF
TRBV5-1	TRBJ2-4	NA	NA	TGCGCCAGCAGCACAGCGGGCCCCCCGGGGTACTTC	CASSTAGPPGYF
TRBV14	TRBJ2-5	NA	NA	TGTGCCAGCAGCCAAGAATGGGGAGAGACCCAGTACTTC	CASSQEWGETQYF
TRBV4-1	TRBJ2-3	TRBD2	NA	TGCGCCAGCAGCCCCAGATCTAGCGGGAGAACAGATACGCAGTATTTT	CASSPRSSGRTDTQYF
TRBV5-8	TRBJ2-3	TRBD1	NA	TGTGCCAGCAGCTTATGGACAGGGATCACAGATACGCAGTATTTT	CASSLWTGITDTQYF
TRBV27	TRBJ1-1	NA	NA	TGTGCCAGCAGTTCACAGTTCTTGAACACTGAAGCTTTCTTT	CASSSQFLNTEAFF
TRBV9	TRBJ2-2	NA	NA	TGTGCCAGCAGCGAAGGGCTAACCAGCACCGGGGAGCTGTTTTTT	CASSEGLTSTGELFF
TRBV29-1	TRBJ2-1	NA	NA	TGCAGCACCCCGTCCAGCTCCTACAATGAGCAGTTCTTC	CSTPSSSYNEQFF
TRBV18	TRBJ1-5	NA	NA	TGTGCCAGCTCACCACCGGGGGCTGGGCAGCCCCAGCATTTT	CASSPPGAGQPQHF
TRBV27	TRBJ2-7	NA	NA	TGTGCCAGCAGTCCCGACTTAAGGGGAGCCACCTACGAGCAGTACTTC	CASSPDLRGATYEQYF
TRBV19	TRBJ2-1	TRBD2	once	TGTGCCAGTAGTCCGGGGACTAATAGCAATGAGCAGTTCTTC	CASSPGTNSNEQFF
TRBV5-4	TRBJ2-5	TRBD2	NA	TGTGCCAGCAGCTGGGGACTAGCGGAAGAGACCCAGTACTTC	CASSWGLAEETQYF
TRBV10-2	TRBJ2-7	TRBD2	NA	TGCGCCAGCAGTAGACTAGCGGGAGGTTCGGTCTCCCTGCCGTACGAGCAGTACTTC	CASSRLAGGSVSLPYEQYF
TRBV6-6	TRBJ2-7	TRBD2	once	TGTGCCAGCAAGACTAGCGGGATTTACGAGCAGTACTTC	CASKTSGIYEQYF
TRBV19	TRBJ1-5	NA	once	TGTGCCAGTAGTGCCCACTCGGTGGGGACAACCAACAATCAGCCCCAGCATTTT	CASSAHSVGTTNNQPQHF
TRBV10-3	TRBJ2-7	TRBD2	once	TGTGCCATCAGTGCCCGGGAGCGGGAGGGCCTCTACGAGCAGTACTTC	CAISAREREGLYEQYF
TRBV5-1	TRBJ2-1	TRBD2	NA	TGCGCCAGCAGCTTGGCGGGAGGATCCCTCAATGAGCAGTTCTTC	CASSLAGGSLNEQFF
TRBV11-2	TRBJ1-4	NA	NA	TGTGCCAGCAGCCTAAGACCGAACCAAGATGAAAAACTGTTTTTT	CASSLRPNQDEKLFF
TRBV28	TRBJ2-7	NA	NA	TGTGCCAGCAGCCTCTCGGGGCCCTACGAGCAGTACTTC	CASSLSGPYEQYF
TRBV19	TRBJ1-1	TRBD1	NA	TGTGCCAGTAGTATGGGGACAGGTGAGCGGGCCACTGAAGCTTTCTTT	CASSMGTGERATEAFF
TRBV5-1	TRBJ2-7	NA	NA	TGCGCCAGCAGCCCCTTTACGGGGAACGAGCAGTACTTC	CASSPFTGNEQYF
TRBV28	TRBJ2-7	NA	once	TGTGCCAGCAGTCGAGGACTTGGACTGGACTACGAGCAGTACTTC	CASSRGLGLDYEQYF
TRBV2	TRBJ2-5	NA	NA	TGTGCCAGCAGTGAAGTTAAAGAGACCCAGTACTTC	CASSEVKETQYF
TRBV18	TRBJ2-1	NA	NA	TGTGCCAGCTCACCGCCCACCGGGACTTTCCCCAATGAGCAGTTCTTC	CASSPPTGTFPNEQFF
TRBV7-6	TRBJ2-5	NA	NA	TGTGCCAGCAGCTTAGCTAGAAAAGAGACCCAGTACTTC	CASSLARKETQYF
TRBV5-6	TRBJ2-7	TRBD1	once	TGTGCCAGCAGCCCCCGCACAGGGGTAGGCGAGCAGTACTTC	CASSPRTGVGEQYF
TRBV11-3	TRBJ2-2	NA	NA	TGTGCCAGCAGCTCTGTGGCCGCTATTGGGACCGGGGAGCTGTTTTTT	CASSSVAAIGTGELFF
TRBV2	TRBJ1-5	NA	NA	TGTGCCAGCAGTGGGTGGAGGGACAAAGATAGCAATCAGCCCCAGCATTTT	CASSGWRDKDSNQPQHF
TRBV29-1	TRBJ2-7	TRBD2	NA	TGCAGCGTTGTAGGTAGCGGGTCATCCTACGAGCAGTACTTC	CSVVGSGSSYEQYF
TRBV10-1	TRBJ1-1	NA	few	TGCGCCAGCAGTGACCGAGGGACTGAAGCTTTCTTT	CASSDRGTEAFF
TRBV5-1	TRBJ2-5	NA	once	TGCGCCAGCAGCGCGGACACGGCCGGGACCCAGTACTTC	CASSADTAGTQYF
TRBV5-4	TRBJ2-3	NA	NA	TGTGCCAGCAGCTTGGTGGGCAGGGCCTTTGTCCCAGATACGCAGTATTTT	CASSLVGRAFVPDTQYF
TRBV29-1	TRBJ2-7	NA	once	TGCAGCGTTGTGAGTCAGGTTGGCTACGAGCAGTACTTC	CSVVSQVGYEQYF
TRBV6-1	TRBJ1-2	NA	NA	TGTGCCAGCAGTGAAGCAGGGGGGGTCTATGGCTACACCTTC	CASSEAGGVYGYTF
TRBV28	TRBJ1-3	NA	NA	TGTGCCAGCAGCCCAAGGACAGTTGGAAACACCATATATTTT	CASSPRTVGNTIYF